This entry features one T cell receptor (beta chain) sequence. The sample comes from a study of T cells in Graves' hyperthyroidism and ophthalmopathy. TCR beta CDR3 region amplification was performed from RNA transcripts. HTBI primers were employed in a first-round RT-PCR of the TCR CDR3. TCRdb passed the multiplex PCR reads through MiXCR, listing each CDR3 protein once. The sample has around 660,000 distinct CDR3 sequences; roughly 46% are singletons. Per germline, CDR1 LNHDA and CDR2 SQIVND (reference sequence). Trimming pared 5 bases from V and 0 bases from J, leaving 10 bases between. This CDR3 comprises 15 residues.

The gene calls are TRBV19 and TRBJ1-4, with D unclear. Sequencing was carried out using peripheral blood or thyroid tissue (not recorded which). The receptor was isolated from an adult man with Graves' disease, either hyperthyroidism or ophthalmopathy (not recorded which). This CDR3 is CASSRRAATNEKLFF. CDR3 sequence (DNA): TGTGCCAGTAGTCGGCGGGCGGCAACTAATGAAAAACTGTTTTTT.